This T cell receptor (beta chain) was found in a study of spatial heterogeneity in lung cancer. Study at large: The count of detected beta-chain sequences consistently exceeded that of alpha-chain sequences. Findings and limits, study-wide: Resection blood, more than follow-up blood, showed ubiquitous expanded tumor TCRs.

TCRdb independently ran MiXCR on the 5' RACE reads; one entry per CDR3 protein. The top ten clones hold roughly 6.7% of a sample with tens of thousands of distinct CDR3 sequences, approximately 12% of them seen once. The J segment lost 6 bases and the V segment lost 6 bases, leaving 5 bases of the junction unmatched. The CDR3 is 14 residues long. CDR1 is LNHDA and CDR2 is SQIVND in the germline V gene (reference sequence). Time point given: sample taken at primary tumor resection. Unsorted whole RNA samples from tumor, nontumor lung or frozen PBMC were sequenced. There are a few counts of this clonotype. Antigen unknown.

The sequence was collected from a male donor with early-stage non-small cell lung cancer. The rearrangement joins TRBV19 to TRBJ2-2, with TRBD1 matching 9 bases. This specimen consisted of PBMCs, obtained at surgery. CDR3 bases: TGTGCCAGTAGGGTACAGGGGGCCGCCGGGGAGCTGTTTTTT. Protein product: CASRVQGAAGELFF.